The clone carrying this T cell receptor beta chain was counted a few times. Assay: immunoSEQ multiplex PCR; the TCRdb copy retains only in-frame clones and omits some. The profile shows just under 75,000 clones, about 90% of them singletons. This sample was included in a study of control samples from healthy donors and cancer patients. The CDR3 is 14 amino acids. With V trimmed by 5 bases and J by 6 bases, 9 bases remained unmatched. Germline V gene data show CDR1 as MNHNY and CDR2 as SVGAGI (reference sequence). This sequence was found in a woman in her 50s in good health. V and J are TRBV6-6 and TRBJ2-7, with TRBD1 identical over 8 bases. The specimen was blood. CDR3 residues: CASSRQGLEGEQYF. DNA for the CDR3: TGTGCCAGCAGTCGACAGGGGTTAGAGGGCGAGCAGTACTTC.